One T cell receptor beta chain is described in this entry. V was clipped by 1 base and J by 10 bases, with 7 bases between them. CDR3 length equals 11 residues. Germline V gene sequence: CDR1 SGHAT, CDR2 FQNNGV. The source of the sample is a study of blood T cell repertoires in COVID-19. About the study: The study drew acute and convalescent COVID-19 samples from the United States, Italy and Spain. From T cells, B-cell-depleted T cells, or PBMCs came the material, which was cDNA or gDNA.

The method was immunoSEQ multiplex PCR; TCRdb's version includes in-frame clones alone and lacks a portion of them. The table has 490,000 or so clones, about 88% seen once. Participants spanned ages roughly 18 to 95 years and resided in 20 to 30 US areas. Recovery among Cohort 3 donors was established by two negative PCRs, clearance, or symptom resolution. Sample: PBMCs or T cells enriched from blood (not recorded which). The TCR originated in a woman aged 60 to 75 who had recovered from COVID-19. The rearrangement links TRBV11-2 to TRBJ1-1; D is ambiguous. CDR3 region: CASSLGLLAFF. The CDR3 nucleotides are TGTGCCAGCAGCTTAGGGCTTCTAGCTTTCTTT.